This note documents a single TCR beta chain sequence. The antigen is unknown. The CDR3 length is 15 residues. The germline V gene has CDR1 MNHEY and CDR2 SVGEGT. Trimming took off 9 bases at V and 5 bases at J, with 20 bases between the two ends. The data were obtained in a study of tumor and adjacent non-tumor tissue in lung cancer. For the study at large: There were around 11 adenocarcinoma, 2 squamous cell carcinoma and 1 small cell lung cancer cases. General study results and limits: Compared with tumor, normal lung showed significantly lower TCR diversity. Tumor repertoires had a smaller top 100 clone share than normal lung.

Three rounds of nested PCR, following a modified ARM-PCR protocol, produced the TCRbeta library. Each CDR3 protein is one row after TCRdb ran MiXCR on the multiplex PCR reads. This table holds about 80,000 distinct CDR3 sequences, around 86% found once. The template was RNA from unsorted bulk tissue. Newly diagnosed lung cancer patients had thoracic surgery in China, August–late 2014, without prior chemotherapy. Sequenced input: lung tumor tissue. The rearrangement joins TRBV6-2 or TRBV6-3 to TRBJ1-5; D may be TRBD1 (6 bases). The source of this sequence is a woman aged 45-65 years with non-small cell lung cancer. CDR3 sequence reads: CASANRGHGYQPQHF. CDR3 DNA sequence: TGTGCCAGTGCGAACCGGGGACATGGTTATCAGCCCCAGCATTTT.